The clone carrying this T cell receptor beta chain appeared once. The data stem from a study of blood T cell repertoires in COVID-19. Study-level information: The United States, Italy and Spain provided the acute and convalescent COVID-19 samples. PBMCs, B-cell-depleted T cells, or T cells provided the cDNA or gDNA that made up the material.

CDR1 is SGHNT, CDR2 YYREEE, per germline (reference sequence). Trimming removed 0 bases from V and 7 bases from J, with 14 bases in between. This CDR3 has 15 amino acids. Profiled with immunoSEQ multiplex PCR; TCRdb holds only in-frame clones, not every one. The sample shows 40,000 or so clones, approximately 85% of them seen only once. The clonotype was recovered from a human donor in a cohort sampled during active COVID-19. The rearrangement uses TRBV5-4 and TRBJ2-1; a possible D gene is TRBD2 (6 bases). The sequencing input was peripheral blood. This CDR3 reads CASSLGGGSGNEQFF. Here the CDR3 DNA reads TGTGCCAGCAGCTTGGGTGGGGGGAGTGGTAATGAGCAGTTCTTC.